These 32 T cell receptor beta chains were sequenced from one sample in a study of T cell repertoires in cytomegalovirus infection. Each CDR3 protein is one row after TCRdb ran MiXCR on the reads. The sample lists about 400,000 distinct CDR3 sequences; 18% were seen once. The sequenced sample was PBMCs. The receptors originated from a human donor in good health (CMV status not recorded). Some clones in this sample may be carry-over from other donors' samples.

This clonotype was observed a handful of times. The J gene is TRBJ1-4, the V gene TRBV9; 7 nucleotides line up with TRBD1. Trimming at V came to 3 bases and at J to 6 bases, leaving 14 bases not matched to a gene. The CDR3 is made up of 17 amino acids. Germline CDR1 reads SGDLS; CDR2 reads YYNGEE. The CDR3 DNA sequence: TGTGCCAGCAGCGCCGAACCCTACAGGGGACGGGATGAAAAACTGTTTTTT. As protein: CASSAEPYRGRDEKLFF.

This chain connects TRBV5-1 to TRBJ2-3; 8 nucleotides align to TRBD1. Trimming cost V 4 bases and J 1 base; bases outside gene matches: 5. The CDR3 covers 15 residues. Per the germline V gene, CDR1 is SGHRS and CDR2 is YFSETQ. Written as DNA, the CDR3 is TGCGCCAGCAGCCAACAGGGGGGTGGCACAGATACGCAGTATTTT. Translation: CASSQQGGGTDTQYF.

This clonotype has more than one count but fewer than ten. The V gene is TRBV11-2, the J gene TRBJ2-7, with D perhaps given as TRBD1 or TRBD2 (5 bases each). CDR1 SGHAT and CDR2 FQNNGV come from the germline V gene. Deletions cut 5 bases from V and 3 bases from J, with 14 bases between. The CDR3 runs 14 residues. CDR3 sequence (DNA): TGTGCCAGCAGCCCCCGGGACCCTAACTACGAGCAGTACTTC. Protein sequence: CASSPRDPNYEQYF.

The J gene is TRBJ1-2, the V gene TRBV6-5; possible D gene TRBD1, 5 bases. Trimming stripped 7 bases from V and 5 bases from J, with 14 bases between. There are 13 residues in the CDR3. In germline, CDR1 is MNHEY, CDR2 SVGAGI. In DNA, the CDR3 is TGTGCCAGCACCCGGGGGGAGGAGTATGGCTACACCTTC. This translates into CASTRGEEYGYTF.

There are a few counts of this clonotype. J is TRBJ2-1 and V is TRBV10-1; D remains unclear. Trimming took off 0 bases at V and 8 bases at J, with 8 bases between the two ends. There are 13 residues in the CDR3. The germline V gene has CDR1 WNHNN and CDR2 SYGVQD (reference sequence). The CDR3 DNA is TGCGCCAGCAGTGAGTCGGCGGTCGATGAGCAGTTCTTC. Translated, it gives CASSESAVDEQFF.

Worth noting for this clonotype: A clone one base away is much larger, so this may be a read error. The gene calls are TRBV10-3 and TRBJ2-5, with D possibly being TRBD2 (6 bases). In germline, CDR1 is ENHRY, CDR2 SYGVKD. The CDR3 totals 14 residues. The CDR3 spells CAIRAGNGEEIQYF. CDR3 DNA: TGTGCCATCAGGGCGGGAAATGGGGAAGAGATCCAGTACTTC.

This clonotype was counted many times. The chain combines TRBV7-2 with TRBJ2-3; 11 bases fit TRBD1. The germline V gene encodes CDR1 SGHTA and CDR2 FQGNSA. The CDR3 extends over 15 amino acids. Trimming cost V 5 bases and J 3 bases; bases outside gene matches: 4. CDR3 nucleotides: TGTGCCAGCAGCCGGACAGGGGGCGTTACAGATACGCAGTATTTT. Its translation is CASSRTGGVTDTQYF. Combining the CDR3 with reference TRBV7-2 and TRBJ2-3 gives the whole variable domain GAGVSQSPSNKVTEKGKDVELRCDPISGHTALYWYRQSLGQGLEFLIYFQGNSAPDKSGLPSDRFSAERTGGSVSTLTIQRTQQEDSAVYLCASSRTGGVTDTQYFGPGTRLTVL.

The chain employs TRBV6-1 and TRBJ2-5; 10 nucleotides agree with TRBD2. Germline trimming cut 1 base from V and 5 bases from J; bases unmatched to any gene: 10. Looked up from germline, CDR1 is MNHNS and CDR2 is SASEGT. There are 17 residues in the CDR3. The DNA of the CDR3 is TGTGCCAGCAGTGAAGGTCTACTAGCGGGATCTCCGGAGACCCAGTACTTC. Protein: CASSEGLLAGSPETQYF.

This clonotype was seen a handful of times. The chain combines TRBV4-1 with TRBJ2-1; 8 nucleotides line up with TRBD2. Germline CDR1 is MGHRA and CDR2 is YSYEKL. After removal of 4 bases from V and 3 bases from J, the junction contained 11 bases not matched to a gene. The CDR3 is 17 amino acids. The CDR3 sequence is CASSRRPGAGGYNEQFF. CDR3 DNA: TGCGCCAGCAGCCGCCGCCCAGGCGCGGGGGGCTACAATGAGCAGTTCTTC.

Ten or more counts support this clonotype. The V call is TRBV7-2, the J call TRBJ2-2, with TRBD2 matching 12 bases. Trimming cost V 5 bases and J 5 bases; bases outside gene matches: 3. In germline, CDR1 is SGHTA, CDR2 FQGNSA. This CDR3 region has 15 residues. CDR3 DNA sequence: TGTGCCAGCAGCATTCTAGCGGGAGGGACCGGGGAGCTGTTTTTT. Amino acids: CASSILAGGTGELFF.

This clonotype was found a few times. The chain is built from TRBV14 and TRBJ1-6; no definite D call. This CDR3 comprises 14 residues. V lost 4 bases and J 9 bases, leaving 13 bases between the germline ends. The germline gives CDR1 SGHDN, CDR2 FVKESK. The CDR3 spells CASSPLGSVSPLHF. The CDR3 nucleotides are TGTGCCAGCAGCCCGTTGGGGAGTGTTTCACCCCTCCACTTT.

This clonotype was seen more than once but under ten times. The rearrangement joins TRBV6-2 or TRBV6-3 to TRBJ2-1, with D possibly matching TRBD2 (5 bases). This CDR3 is 17 amino acids long. The V and J ends lost 4 bases and 4 bases respectively, with 20 bases between them. CDR1 and CDR2 (germline): MNHEY, SVGEGT. CDR3 amino acids: CASSWRPGLAEYNEQFF. Here the CDR3 DNA reads TGTGCCAGCAGTTGGAGGCCCGGACTGGCGGAGTACAATGAGCAGTTCTTC.

A few counts support this clonotype. As DNA, the CDR3 is TGCGCCAGCAGCCAAGGGACTGACAGGGATGCTAACTATGGCTACACCTTC. Encoded protein: CASSQGTDRDANYGYTF. J is TRBJ1-2 and V is TRBV4-3; 7 bases line up with TRBD1. The CDR3 consists of 17 residues. V was pared by 1 base and J by 0 bases, with 8 bases of the junction left unmatched. Germline V CDR1 and CDR2: LGHNA, YSLEER.

This clonotype was seen more than once but under ten times. This chain uses TRBV7-8 with TRBJ2-5, with D perhaps matching TRBD1 (5 bases). There are 17 residues in the CDR3. Germline CDR1 reads SGHVS; CDR2 reads FQNEAQ. V was cut by 5 bases and J by 5 bases, with 24 bases left in between. In nucleotides, the CDR3 is TGTGCCAGCAGCCCAGGGCCAAGACGACAGACGAAGGAGACCCAGTACTTC. This gives the protein CASSPGPRRQTKETQYF.

DNA of the CDR3: TGTGCCAGTAGTCCCTCGGGCCGTAAGAATGAAAAACTGTTTTTT. Protein product: CASSPSGRKNEKLFF. The J gene is TRBJ1-4, the V gene TRBV19, with no clear D. Germline V CDR1 and CDR2: LNHDA, SQIVND (reference sequence). The CDR3 has 15 amino acids. Deletions cut 5 bases from V and 5 bases from J, with 15 bases between. Looking up the rest from reference TRBV19 and TRBJ1-4 gives the full variable domain: DGGITQSPKYLFRKEGQNVTLSCEQNLNHDAMYWYRQDPGQGLRLIYYSQIVNDFQKGDIAEGYSVSREKKESFPLTVTSAQKNPTAFYLCASSPSGRKNEKLFFGSGTQLSVL.

This clonotype appeared many times. The genes are TRBV7-2 and TRBJ2-7; TRBD1 or TRBD2 may be the D gene (6 bases each). The V gene's germline CDR1 is SGHTA and CDR2 FQGNSA. V gave up 3 bases and J gave up 6 bases, with 15 bases separating them. This CDR3 is 14 amino acids long. The chain's CDR3 is CASSFSGAAGEQYF. The CDR3 nucleotides are TGTGCCAGCAGCTTCTCGGGGGCGGCGGGCGAGCAGTACTTC. The entire variable domain, with the rest obtained from reference TRBV7-2 and TRBJ2-7, is as follows: GAGVSQSPSNKVTEKGKDVELRCDPISGHTALYWYRQSLGQGLEFLIYFQGNSAPDKSGLPSDRFSAERTGGSVSTLTIQRTQQEDSAVYLCASSFSGAAGEQYFGPGTRLTVT.

The gene calls are TRBV28 and TRBJ2-1, with D perhaps being TRBD1 or TRBD2 (6 bases each). V shed 6 bases and J shed 9 bases, with 18 bases lying between them. The CDR3 loop spans 14 amino acids. Germline V gene sequence: CDR1 MDHEN, CDR2 SYDVKM. In nucleotides, the CDR3 is TGTGCCAGCAGGAATTACGGGGGCTACGGTGAGCAGTTCTTC. This sequence encodes CASRNYGGYGEQFF. The full variable domain, its missing parts supplied by reference TRBV28 and TRBJ2-1, is DVKVTQSSRYLVKRTGEKVFLECVQDMDHENMFWYRQDPGLGLRLIYFSYDVKMKEKGDIPEGYSVSREKKERFSLILESASTNQTSMYLCASRNYGGYGEQFFGPGTRLTVL.

V gene TRBV24-1 combines with J gene TRBJ1-1; D gene ambiguous. CDR3 length: 14 amino acids. Germline lookup yields CDR1 KGHDR and CDR2 SFDVKD. The ends were cut back, 2 bases at V and 1 base at J, with 7 bases in the middle. This CDR3 is CATSDSGKNTEAFF. Here the CDR3 DNA reads TGTGCCACCAGTGATTCCGGGAAGAACACTGAAGCTTTCTTT.

This clonotype turned up a few times. The genes are TRBV7-8 and TRBJ2-7, with a tentative D call TRBD1 (6 bases). The germline CDR1 and CDR2 sequences are SGHVS and FQNEAQ. Trimming pared 6 bases from V and 2 bases from J, leaving 17 bases between. This CDR3 spans 15 amino acids. DNA for the CDR3: TGTGCCAGCAGTCAGGGGCGGACCTTCCCCTACGAGCAGTACTTC. The encoded protein is CASSQGRTFPYEQYF. The variable domain in full, with the rest retrieved from reference TRBV7-8 and TRBJ2-7, is GAGVSQSPRYKVAKRGQDVALRCDPISGHVSLFWYQQALGQGPEFLTYFQNEAQLDKSGLPSDRFFAERPEGSVSTLKIQRTQQEDSAVYLCASSQGRTFPYEQYFGPGTRLTVT.

V gene TRBV11-2 combines with J gene TRBJ2-7, with TRBD2 matching over 10 bases. Germline trimming cut 2 bases from V and 7 bases from J; bases unmatched to any gene: 5. Per germline, CDR1 SGHAT and CDR2 FQNNGV. CDR3 length equals 14 residues. CDR3 amino acids: CASSLLAGVKEQYF. The CDR3 nucleotides are TGTGCCAGCAGCTTACTAGCGGGAGTGAAAGAGCAGTACTTC.

This clonotype was counted only a few times. The chain joins TRBV6-2 or TRBV6-3 to TRBJ2-4; D perhaps matches TRBD2 (6 bases). This CDR3 spans 17 amino acids. Trimming pared 2 bases from V and 1 base from J, leaving 15 bases between. CDR1 is MNHEY and CDR2 is SVGEGT in the germline V gene. CDR3 in amino acids: CASSYRWEREAKNIQYF. The CDR3 region has the DNA TGTGCCAGCAGTTACCGATGGGAACGGGAGGCCAAAAACATTCAGTACTTC.

Ten or more counts support this clonotype. V is TRBV12-5 and J is TRBJ2-3, with 8 bases aligning to TRBD2. This CDR3 spans 12 amino acids. The germline CDR1 and CDR2 sequences are LGHNT and FRNRAP. Germline trimming cut 5 bases from V and 8 bases from J; bases unmatched to any gene: 3. CDR3 sequence (DNA): TGTGCTAGTGGTCTAGCGGGCGGTACGCAGTATTTT. Amino acids: CASGLAGGTQYF.

This clonotype came up a few times. The rearrangement joins TRBV19 to TRBJ1-5; 7 bases map to TRBD1. The CDR3 totals 15 residues. The V gene end was trimmed by 7 bases and the J gene end by 0 bases; junction bases not matched to a gene: 6. The germline V gene has CDR1 LNHDA and CDR2 SQIVND (reference sequence). CDR3 protein: CASMDRPYSNQPQHF. Written as DNA, the CDR3 is TGTGCCAGTATGGACAGGCCGTATAGCAATCAGCCCCAGCATTTT.

The sample holds a few counts of this clonotype. The V call is TRBV20-1, the J call TRBJ2-5, with 7 bases identical to TRBD1. Germline values: CDR1 DFQATT, CDR2 SNEGSKA (reference sequence). J lost 4 bases, V lost 5 bases, and 4 bases had no gene match. There are 12 residues in the CDR3. The CDR3, as DNA: TGCAGTGCTTACAGGGGAAGAGAGACCCAGTACTTC. This encodes CSAYRGRETQYF.

This clonotype occurred many times. The CDR3 nucleotides read TGTGCCATCAGTGAGGGTTACACCCAAAACATTCAGTACTTC. This gives the protein CAISEGYTQNIQYF. This chain uses TRBV10-3 with TRBJ2-4; D remains ambiguous. CDR3 length: 14 amino acids. V lost 2 bases and J 5 bases, leaving 10 bases between the germline ends. Germline CDR1 ENHRY, CDR2 SYGVKD.

This clonotype was counted only a few times. The chain joins TRBV11-2 to TRBJ1-1, with D unclear. The length of the CDR3 is 17 residues. Trimming removed 3 bases at V and 7 bases at J, with 24 bases between. Looked up from germline, CDR1 is SGHAT and CDR2 is FQNNGV. The CDR3 DNA follows: TGTGCCAGCAGCTTCTATCTTCGGCCAAACTCTGAATTTGAAGCTTTCTTT. Translating it yields CASSFYLRPNSEFEAFF.

This clonotype was counted between two and nine times. This chain connects TRBV18 to TRBJ2-3; D is ambiguous. CDR3 length: 16 residues. Germline V lookup: CDR1 KGHSH, CDR2 LQKENI. Trimming took off 3 bases at V and 4 bases at J, with 17 bases between the two ends. The CDR3: CASSPLPAQLPDTQYF. The CDR3 DNA follows: TGTGCCAGCTCACCCTTGCCAGCCCAGCTGCCAGATACGCAGTATTTT.

To note about this clonotype: A much larger clone differs by one base, so this may be a read error. This chain links TRBV7-9 with TRBJ1-2; 8 bases are a match to TRBD1. The CDR3 totals 14 residues. The germline V gene has CDR1 SEHNR and CDR2 FQNEAQ (reference sequence). V was clipped by 5 bases and J by 7 bases; unmatched bases: 9. CDR3 residues: CASSPPDREGGYTF. CDR3 nucleotide sequence: TGTGCCAGCAGCCCCCCGGACAGGGAGGGTGGCTACACCTTC.

This clonotype was counted ten times or more. This chain connects TRBV12-3 or TRBV12-4 to TRBJ1-2, with a possible D match to TRBD1 (6 bases). V was pared by 4 bases and J by 2 bases, with 11 bases between. The CDR3 sequence is 14 residues long. In DNA form, the CDR3 reads TGTGCCAGCAGTTCTTCCAGGGGAAACTATGGCTACACCTTC. Translation: CASSSSRGNYGYTF.

This clonotype was detected only a few times. The gene calls are TRBV15 and TRBJ2-3; D possibly corresponds to TRBD2 (7 bases). CDR3 length: 16 amino acids. Trimming removed 3 bases from V and 4 bases from J, with 17 bases in between. Germline loops: CDR1 LNHNV, CDR2 YYDKDF (reference sequence). CDR3 loop: CATSRGGANVADTQYF. CDR3 nucleotide sequence: TGTGCCACCAGCAGGGGGGGGGCCAACGTAGCAGATACGCAGTATTTT.

This clonotype has just a few counts. The chain employs TRBV12-3 or TRBV12-4 and TRBJ1-2, with D possibly matching TRBD1 (5 bases). The CDR3 covers 12 residues. V lost 6 bases, J lost 8 bases, and 13 bases lay in between. The CDR3 sequence is CASSLGGVGYTF. DNA for the CDR3: TGTGCCAGCAGCCTTGGGGGGGTAGGCTACACCTTC.

This clonotype was counted only a few times. The J gene is TRBJ2-7, the V gene TRBV6-2 or TRBV6-3; the D gene is possibly TRBD2 (6 bases). CDR1 is MNHEY, CDR2 SVGEGT, per germline. Trimming cost V 6 bases and J 3 bases, with 18 bases left between them. The CDR3 loop spans 15 amino acids. The CDR3 DNA reads TGTGCCAGCAGATTCCTTCTAGCGACCGACTACGAGCAGTACTTC. Translated, it gives CASRFLLATDYEQYF.